This T cell receptor beta chain was observed in a study of early T cells in non-severe SARS-CoV-2 infection (dated by TCRdb to about 2021). About the investigation overall: TCR sequencing used bulk RNA from unsorted whole blood, so alpha and beta chains could not be paired.

This was a case-control study nested in a cohort of healthcare workers in London, UK, who had nasopharyngeal swab PCR tests and blood samples taken every week. Healthcare workers were recruited between 23 and 31 March 2020, during the week of the UK lockdown, and were followed weekly for up to roughly 15 weeks. This clonotype was detected a few times. Its antigen has not been determined. Base qualities were left out, and no much larger clone turns up one base away. Study-wide conclusions, independent of this receptor: VDJdb matching was skewed toward anti-spike CD8 responses, so virus-specific expansions were likely underestimated and private and CD4 specificities were missed.

Receptors were amplified or captured by 5' RACE. Sequencer: NextSeq 500. In the TCR library protocol, unique molecular identifiers were attached to individual cDNA molecules to correct for PCR bias and sequencing error. TCR alpha and beta chains were both sequenced, and the abundances of alpha and beta sequences in each sample were closely correlated with each other. The published analysis was carried out like this. Decombinator V4 was used to perform V gene, J gene and CDR3 annotation of TCR sequences. TCRs were defined as expanded if a significant change between any two time points was detected under a Poisson model with p below 0.0001. TCR abundances were normalised to the total number of TCRs sequenced per sample and were expressed as counts per million. MAIT TCRs were defined by TRAV1-2 paired with TRAJ12, TRAJ20 or TRAJ33, and iNKT TCRs by TRAV10 paired with TRAJ18. A search of VDJdb, accessed on 1 November 2021, was run for TCRs annotated to CMV, EBV and SARS-CoV-2, with TCRs annotated for multiple antigens excluded. The public sequencing data were trimmed at Q25 with fastp and processed into clonotypes with MiXCR by TCRdb, which kept only in-frame beta chains. Rows matching on CDR3 protein sequence are summarized as one entry with the most common DNA and genes. The V and J calls were determined by TCRdb, not by the authors. For this sample the table gives under 75,000 distinct CDR3 sequences, of which roughly 13% were detected only once. About 7.7% of the sample belongs to the ten largest clones.

The CDR3 runs 13 residues from the cysteine to the phenylalanine. Only the CDR3 DNA stays, 39 bases, in frame from base 1. CDR1 and CDR2, per the germline V gene (reference sequence), are SEHNR and FQNEAQ. V was cut back by 5 bases and J by 1 base, leaving a gap of 9 bases between them. Sequences were obtained from whole blood. Recombination linked TRBV7-9 to TRBJ2-7, with a weak D call of TRBD1 (6 bases match). The sequence was collected from an adult who was a healthcare worker with PCR-confirmed SARS-CoV-2 infection or an uninfected control (not recorded which). The CDR3 protein sequence reads: CASSETGSYEQYF. The base sequence is TGTGCCAGCAGCGAAACAGGGTCCTACGAGCAGTACTTC.